The 2 T cell receptor beta chains given below trace back to one sample, sequenced in a study of cytomegalovirus exposure and HLA in healthy donors (dated by TCRdb to about 2017). The library was generated by the immunoSEQ multiplex PCR assay. For the multiplex PCR, a mixture combining 60 forward primers for TCR Vbeta segments and 13 reverse primers for TCR Jbeta segments was used. Drawn from immuneACCESS, this table holds only the in-frame rearrangements with V and J called that TCRdb kept. Clones are partly lost; checked studies trace under half to an unresolved V gene and leave the rest unexplained. This sample is represented by about 160,000 clones; 78% of them were singletons. The ten largest clones add up to 1.4% of the sample. Sequences were obtained from PBMCs. The source is a male donor in good health and CMV-seronegative.

The rearrangement uses TRBV29-1 and TRBJ2-2; TRBD1 matches at 7 bases. The germline gives CDR1 SQVTM, CDR2 ANQGSEA. With 4 bases clipped from V and 7 bases from J, the junction kept 6 bases outside the gene matches. This CDR3 comprises 13 residues. CDR3 in DNA: TGCAGCGTTGGGGACAGAAGGATCGGGGAGCTGTTTTTT. It codes for CSVGDRRIGELFF.

V and J are TRBV6-6 and TRBJ2-3, with D uncertain. Germline V gives CDR1 MNHNY, CDR2 SVGAGI (reference sequence). V lost 7 bases to trimming and J lost 6 bases, with 17 bases between them. This CDR3 spans 14 amino acids. The CDR3 coding sequence is TGTGCCAGCACCAAAACGGGTAGGCCGGATACGCAGTATTTT. Translation gives CASTKTGRPDTQYF.